This T cell receptor (beta chain) was recorded in a study of vaccination effects on CD4 cells after COVID-19 (dated by TCRdb to between 2021 and 2022). As for the study more broadly: In the ViraFEST assay, PBMC were stimulated with viral peptide pools, and antigen-specific CD4+ T cell clonotypes were then identified by expansion using TCR sequencing. Each participant received two doses of an mRNA SARS-CoV-2 vaccine, either BNT162b2 or mRNA-1273. Two million PBMC per well were cultured with about 9 ug/ml peptides in IMDM containing around 5% human AB serum, 10 IU/ml IL-2 and gentamicin. SARS-CoV-2 spike-specific CD4+ TCR repertoires were compared before and after mRNA vaccination in COVID-19 convalescent patients and in infection-naive vaccine recipients. The full study included 10 COVID-19 convalescent patients and several SARS-CoV-2-naive healthy vaccine recipients. Cultures from other donors in the study were sequenced using the Oncomine TCR Beta short-read assay on an Illumina iSeq 100.

Points on this clone: Its antigen is still unknown. The sample holds no much larger clone one base away, and base qualities are not on file.

Paper-wide results and their limitations: Among healthy vaccine recipients, nearly all vaccine-induced clones were SARS-CoV-2 mono-reactive, and just 1 of 255 was cross-reactive with common cold coronaviruses. Only a small number of convalescent patients were included, and no early post-infection timepoints were available, which limited the study. Clones induced by infection and clones induced by vaccination both contracted markedly at late timepoints after vaccination, which fits with T cell responses waning over time.

After about 9 days of culture, CD4+ T cells were isolated with the EasySep CD4+ T cell isolation kit. Negative nucleocapsid antibody results before and after vaccination confirmed that the healthy vaccine recipients had no prior SARS-CoV-2 infection. Half of the culture medium was replaced with fresh IL-2-containing medium on days 3 and 7. Unless noted otherwise, every peptide stimulation condition was grown in triplicate wells. Using Ficoll-Paque Plus gradient centrifugation, PBMC were separated from whole blood and then either used fresh or cryopreserved at -140C. The QIAamp micro DNA kit was used to extract genomic DNA from the cultured CD4+ T cells. Library generation was performed with the immunoSEQ multiplex PCR assay. DNA from the cultured, isolated CD4+ T cells was subjected to TCR beta CDR3 sequencing. As for how the authors treated the data: Non-productive TCR sequences were removed and reads were trimmed to the CDR3 region, keeping CDR3s of at least 7 amino acids. The MANAFEST web app was used to identify antigen-specific clonotypes by comparing expansion in peptide wells with expansion in reference cultures. For clones to be considered positive, expansion at FDR<0.05 versus reference and all other wells, an odds ratio above 5, and a frequency above 0.1% in two replicate wells were required. Clonotypes significantly expanded in SARS-CoV-2 spike wells and in at least one common cold coronavirus spike condition were defined as cross-reactive. Levenshtein distance calculated with the stringdist R package was used to assess CDR3 similarity, and unrooted trees were constructed with ape in R 3.6.1. What TCRdb holds here is the immuneACCESS table cut down to in-frame rearrangements. Part of the clones is not present; checked against another copy, under half of the missing clones reflect an unresolved V gene, and the others are unexplained. V, J and clone size are those of that table, while D and trimming were read from the DNA. Recorded for this sample are roughly 31,000 clones; approximately 70% of them occurred a single time. The ten biggest clones cover around 3.8% of the sample.

This TCR was recovered from a human donor who received a COVID-19 vaccine. The sequencing used CD4+ T cells from PBMCs cultured without peptide, collected before COVID-19 vaccination.

In nucleotides, the sequence is TGTGCCAGCAGCCCCCGGACTAGCAGTAGCACAGATACGCAGTATTTT. Its protein reads: CASSPRTSSSTDTQYF. The chain employs TRBV5-8 and TRBJ2-3, with TRBD2 matching 8 junction bases. Counted from cysteine to phenylalanine, this CDR3 has 16 amino acids. CDR3 DNA only is kept here, 48 bases in frame from base 1. The germline V gene supplies CDR1 SGHTS and CDR2 YDEGEE. V has 4 bases trimmed and J has 0 bases trimmed; junction bases matching no gene number 7. With the portions outside the CDR3 filled from the reference TRBV5-8 and TRBJ2-3 genes, the complete variable region becomes EAGVTQSPTHLIKTRGQQATLRCSPISGHTSVYWYQQALGLGLQFLLWYDEGEERNRGNFPPRFSGRQFPNYSSELNVNALELEDSALYLCASSPRTSSSTDTQYFGPGTRLTVL.